These 28 T cell receptor beta chains were sequenced from one sample in a study of molecular identifiers for immune sequencing clone quantification. TCRdb redid the calling of the PCR reads with MiXCR, one entry per CDR3 protein. The sample has some 650,000 distinct CDR3 sequences; just under 20% are singletons. The sequencing input was naive CD8+ T cells from blood, with Jurkat cell RNA spiked in. Subset noted: FACS-sorted CD8+CD4-CCR7+CD45RA+ naive T cells. The source is a human donor in good health. Some libraries in this study had Jurkat cell RNA spiked in.

A remark on this clonotype: A much larger clone sits a single nucleotide away, making a read error possible. This rearrangement joins TRBV25-1 to TRBJ1-1; D not certain. This CDR3 has 10 amino acids. Germline CDR1 is MGHDK and CDR2 is SYGVNS. CDR3 in amino acids: CACSERRTFF. CDR3 in DNA: TGTGCCTGCAGTGAACGCAGGACTTTCTTT.

This clonotype appeared many times. V gene TRBV24-1 combines with J gene TRBJ1-5, with D possibly being TRBD1 (5 bases). The CDR3 length is 14 residues. V was shortened by 3 bases and J by 7 bases, with 12 bases between the two germline ends. The germline V gene has CDR1 KGHDR and CDR2 SFDVKD. The CDR3, as DNA: TGTGCCACCAGTGATGAACAGGAGGGACAGCCCCAGCATTTT. Its translation is CATSDEQEGQPQHF.

This clonotype was counted only a few times. V gene TRBV9 combines with J gene TRBJ2-2; 14 bases line up with TRBD2. Germline CDR1 SGDLS, CDR2 YYNGEE. The CDR3 has 16 amino acids. Losses at the gene ends were 0 bases for V and 6 bases for J; bases not matched to a gene: 1. Here the CDR3 DNA reads TGTGCCAGCAGCGTAGCGGGACTAGCGGGAGCCGGGGAGCTGTTTTTT. Translating it yields CASSVAGLAGAGELFF.

This clonotype has ten or more counts. The chain recombines TRBV14 with TRBJ2-7; D not certain. The germline gives CDR1 SGHDN, CDR2 FVKESK. The ends were cut back, 4 bases at V and 9 bases at J, with 16 bases in the middle. CDR3 length equals 13 residues. The CDR3 is CASSLPSEDRQYF. CDR3 bases: TGTGCCAGCAGCCTCCCCTCAGAGGACCGGCAGTACTTC.

At least ten counts were recorded for this clonotype. The chain is built from TRBV15 and TRBJ1-1; D remains unclear. Trimming shortened V by 5 bases and J by 4 bases, and 14 bases separated the two germline ends. CDR3 length equals 14 residues. Germline V gives CDR1 LNHNV, CDR2 YYDKDF (reference sequence). The CDR3 is CATSPRSEGTEAFF. CDR3 sequence (DNA): TGTGCCACCAGCCCCCGGTCGGAGGGCACTGAAGCTTTCTTT. The entire variable domain, with the rest obtained from reference TRBV15 and TRBJ1-1, is as follows: DAMVIQNPRYQVTQFGKPVTLSCSQTLNHNVMYWYQQKSSQAPKLLFHYYDKDFNNEADTPDNFQSRRPNTSFCFLDIRSPGLGDTAMYLCATSPRSEGTEAFFGQGTRLTVV.

The sample holds many counts of this clonotype. The chain joins TRBV20-1 to TRBJ1-4; the match to TRBD1 covers 7 bases. Unmatched junction bases numbered 6, after V lost 6 bases and J lost 8 bases. The CDR3 is 12 residues long. Germline assignment: CDR1 DFQATT and CDR2 SNEGSKA (reference sequence). In DNA form, the CDR3 reads TGCAGTGCGTACAGGGGTGGAGAAAAACTGTTTTTT. Residues: CSAYRGGEKLFF.

A note on this clonotype: This sequence may be a read error, since a much larger clone differs from it by one base. The V call is TRBV19, the J call TRBJ2-5; 10 bases align to TRBD1. Per germline, CDR1 LNHDA and CDR2 SQIVND (reference sequence). The CDR3 is 14 residues long. The CDR3 region has the DNA TGTGCCAGTAGTATGACAGGGGGCGCGGAGACCCTGTACTTC. It is translated as CASSMTGGAETLYF.

This clonotype was observed at least ten times. The chain employs TRBV28 and TRBJ1-1; 7 bases line up with TRBD1. V shed 7 bases, J shed 5 bases, and the junction held 10 bases outside the gene matches. This CDR3 has 14 residues. Germline CDR1 MDHEN, CDR2 SYDVKM. As DNA, the CDR3 is TGTGCCAGCACTTACAGGGGAGGAGGAACTGAAGCTTTCTTT. It codes for CASTYRGGGTEAFF.

Only a few counts were recorded for this clonotype. The V call is TRBV9, the J call TRBJ1-5, with D tentatively TRBD1 (5 bases). CDR3 length: 14 amino acids. Germline CDR1 and CDR2: SGDLS and YYNGEE. The germline V and J ends were trimmed by 4 bases and 6 bases, with 14 bases remaining between them. The CDR3 nucleotides are TGTGCCAGCAGCTCGGGGGTACGGGGTCAGCCCCAGCATTTT. As protein: CASSSGVRGQPQHF.

This clonotype was seen more than once but under ten times. V usage is TRBV6-5 and J usage is TRBJ2-1; 12 nucleotides align to TRBD2. Germline CDR1 reads MNHEY; CDR2 reads SVGAGI. This CDR3 is built from 19 residues. The trim removed 2 bases at V and 0 bases at J, leaving 8 bases unmatched. The CDR3 coding sequence is TGTGCCAGCAGTTACAGGCTAGCGGGGGGGTTGAGCTCCTACAATGAGCAGTTCTTC. Its protein is CASSYRLAGGLSSYNEQFF.

This clonotype came up a few times. V usage is TRBV27 and J usage is TRBJ2-7; D might be TRBD1 or TRBD2, each matching 7 bases. Germline V lookup: CDR1 MNHEY, CDR2 SMNVEV (reference sequence). Trimming took 8 bases from V and 1 from J, leaving 18 bases between them. The CDR3 runs 15 residues. CDR3 residues: CASGLGQALSYEQYF. The CDR3, as DNA: TGTGCCAGCGGACTAGGACAGGCCCTATCCTACGAGCAGTACTTC.

This clonotype was recorded once. Given a much more abundant clone one base away, this may be a read error. The chain joins TRBV3-1 to TRBJ2-1; the match to TRBD1 covers 8 bases. The CDR3 length is 15 residues. CDR1 and CDR2 from the germline V gene are LGHDT and YNNKEL (reference sequence). The CDR3 DNA reads as TGTGCCAGCGGCCAAGGGGGACAGGAGAACAATGAGCAGTTCTTC. Protein: CASGQGGQENNEQFF.

V and J are TRBV30 and TRBJ1-1; D perhaps matches TRBD1 (6 bases). The CDR3 consists of 16 residues. V gave up 5 bases and J gave up 3 bases, with 22 bases separating them. Germline CDR1 reads GTSNPN; CDR2 reads SVGIG (reference sequence). CDR3 amino acids: CAWAGAEDRLDTEAFF. The CDR3 region has the DNA TGTGCCTGGGCGGGGGCCGAGGACCGGTTGGACACTGAAGCTTTCTTT. The entire variable domain, with the rest obtained from reference TRBV30 and TRBJ1-1, is as follows: SQTIHQWPATLVQPVGSPLSLECTVEGTSNPNLYWYRQAAGRGLQLLFYSVGIGQISSEVPQNLSASRPQDRQFILSSKKLLLSDSGFYLCAWAGAEDRLDTEAFFGQGTRLTVV.

The table lists this clonotype with a few counts. The chain employs TRBV20-1 and TRBJ2-7; 10 bases line up with TRBD1. Germline V gene data show CDR1 as DFQATT and CDR2 as SNEGSKA (reference sequence). With 2 bases clipped from V and 0 bases from J, the junction kept 4 bases outside the gene matches. The CDR3 is made up of 15 amino acids. The CDR3: CSARPDRGDSYEQYF. CDR3 DNA sequence: TGCAGTGCTAGACCGGACAGGGGGGACTCCTACGAGCAGTACTTC.

There are many counts of this clonotype. V and J are TRBV13 and TRBJ2-1, with TRBD1 identical over 10 bases. The CDR3 length is 15 residues. J gave up 7 bases and V 5 bases, and 8 bases lay outside the gene matches. Germline V gene sequence: CDR1 PRHDT, CDR2 FYEKMQ (reference sequence). This chain's CDR3 is CASSPDRGLVNEQFF. CDR3 DNA sequence: TGTGCCAGCAGCCCGGACAGGGGGTTAGTTAATGAGCAGTTCTTC.

This clonotype was detected ten times or more. This sequence joins TRBV6-2 or TRBV6-3 and TRBJ1-5, with D uncertain. The CDR3 consists of 14 residues. V was shortened by 2 bases and J by 2 bases, with 7 bases between the two germline ends. Looked up from germline, CDR1 is MNHEY and CDR2 is SVGEGT. Here the CDR3 reads CASSYAGGNQPQHF. The CDR3, as DNA: TGTGCCAGCAGTTACGCGGGAGGCAATCAGCCCCAGCATTTT.

In its sample, this clonotype was seen many times. The chain recombines TRBV4-3 with TRBJ2-2, with D perhaps TRBD1 (5 bases). The CDR3 extends over 17 amino acids. Germline CDR1 reads LGHNA; CDR2 reads YSLEER. The V gene lost 0 bases and the J gene lost 3 bases, with 14 bases spanning the gap. CDR3 sequence reads: CASSQDLLLGDTGELFF. CDR3 coding DNA: TGCGCCAGCAGCCAAGACCTTCTCTTAGGGGACACCGGGGAGCTGTTTTTT.

In regard to this clonotype: Just one base apart from a much larger clone, this may be a read error. The chain has TRBV28 and TRBJ2-1; 7 nucleotides match TRBD1. CDR1 is MDHEN, CDR2 SYDVKM, per germline. The CDR3 spans 14 residues. V lost 6 bases to trimming and J lost 8 bases; unmatched junction nucleotides: 10. The CDR3 spells CASSPLVQGDEQFF. CDR3 in DNA: TGTGCCAGCAGCCCGCTCGTTCAGGGGGATGAGCAGTTCTTC.

This clonotype came up many times. V is TRBV19 and J is TRBJ2-3; a possible D gene is TRBD2 (5 bases). From germline, CDR1 is LNHDA and CDR2 SQIVND (reference sequence). V shed 5 bases and J shed 2 bases, with 14 bases lying between them. This CDR3 region has 15 residues. The CDR3 spells CASSHAGIYTDTQYF. The CDR3 bases are TGTGCCAGTAGTCATGCGGGTATTTACACAGATACGCAGTATTTT.

This clonotype showed up just a few times. The chain recombines TRBV11-2 with TRBJ2-3, with 10 positions matching TRBD2. Trimming took 3 bases from V and 5 from J; bases not matched to a gene: 11. There are 17 residues in the CDR3. Germline CDR1 is SGHAT and CDR2 is FQNNGV. In DNA, the CDR3 is TGTGCCAGCAGCTTTCGGTTAGCGGGAGGTCGGGGAGATACGCAGTATTTT. As protein: CASSFRLAGGRGDTQYF.

V usage is TRBV4-2 and J usage is TRBJ1-1, with TRBD1 identical over 8 bases. The CDR3 covers 18 residues. CDR1 and CDR2 from the germline V gene are LGHNA and YNFKEQ. Trimming cost V 1 base and J 3 bases; bases outside gene matches: 13. In nucleotides, the CDR3 is TGTGCCAGCAGCCAAGGTTGGGCAGGGGGCGCGGTGTACACTGAAGCTTTCTTT. This encodes CASSQGWAGGAVYTEAFF.

Regarding this clonotype: Just one base apart from a much larger clone, this may be a read error. The chain links TRBV7-3 to TRBJ2-7; TRBD2 aligns across 11 bases. The V and J ends lost 6 bases and 3 bases, in that order; junction bases with no gene match: 16. Germline loops: CDR1 SGHTA, CDR2 FQGTGA. The CDR3 covers 18 residues. The CDR3 loop is CASSLWASGRILVYEQYF. The CDR3, as DNA: TGTGCCAGCAGTCTCTGGGCTAGCGGGAGGATTCTTGTCTACGAGCAGTACTTC.

On this clonotype itself: Since a much larger clone is just one base distant, this may be a read error. This chain links TRBV5-3 with TRBJ2-3, with 7 positions matching TRBD2. TRBV5-3 is treated as an ORF (open reading frame) with a function not yet certain. This CDR3 is built from 15 residues. CDR3 DNA: TGTGCCAGCAGCTTGGCGGGGGATCGGGGAGATACGCAGTGTTTT. Its translation is CASSLAGDRGDTQCF.

Regarding this clonotype: A much larger clone differs by one base, so this may be a read error. The chain joins TRBV5-1 to TRBJ2-1, with TRBD2 matching 11 bases. The ends lost 0 bases at V and 10 bases at J; junction bases unmatched: 9. Germline CDR1 is SGHRS and CDR2 is YFSETQ. This CDR3 has 16 amino acids. CDR3 region: CASSLGLAGRPMEQFF. For the CDR3, the DNA is TGCGCCAGCAGCTTGGGACTAGCGGGACGACCCATGGAGCAGTTCTTC.

The table lists this clonotype with a few counts. This chain links TRBV6-2 or TRBV6-3 with TRBJ2-3; 10 bases align to TRBD2. The germline V gene has CDR1 MNHEY and CDR2 SVGEGT. The CDR3 length is 17 residues. Trimming at V came to 1 base and at J to 4 bases, leaving 8 bases not matched to a gene. CDR3 region: CASSYFGLAGGSDTQYF. The CDR3 coding sequence is TGTGCCAGCAGTTACTTTGGGTTAGCGGGGGGTTCAGATACGCAGTATTTT.

This clonotype was counted at least ten times. The chain links TRBV9 to TRBJ2-2; D uncertain. The CDR3 totals 16 residues. Germline CDR1 reads SGDLS; CDR2 reads YYNGEE. V was cut by 0 bases and J by 0 bases, with 9 bases left in between. In nucleotides, the CDR3 is TGTGCCAGCAGCGTAGCTGGGAATTCGAACACCGGGGAGCTGTTTTTT. This codes for CASSVAGNSNTGELFF.

This clonotype was seen repeatedly, ten times or more. The chain's CDR3 is CASSSDQGGEEETQYF. The CDR3 DNA sequence: TGTGCCAGTAGTTCCGACCAGGGAGGCGAAGAAGAGACCCAGTACTTC. The chain links TRBV19 to TRBJ2-5; perhaps TRBD2 as D (6 bases). Germline V CDR1 and CDR2: LNHDA, SQIVND (reference sequence). V lost 5 bases, J lost 3 bases, and 19 bases lay in between. The CDR3 covers 16 residues.

The V and J genes are TRBV19 and TRBJ1-5; no definite D call. The CDR3 loop spans 14 amino acids. Germline V gives CDR1 LNHDA, CDR2 SQIVND (reference sequence). V lost 5 bases, J lost 1 base, and 9 bases lay in between. The CDR3, as DNA: TGTGCCAGTAGTGGAGGGTTCAGCAATCAGCCCCAGCATTTT. Translating it yields CASSGGFSNQPQHF.